This T cell receptor beta chain is drawn from a study of regulatory T cells in long-lasting Graves disease. This clonotype was seen a handful of times. Germline assignment: CDR1 SGHTA and CDR2 FQGNSA. This CDR3 contains 14 residues. J gave up 5 bases and V 4 bases, and 5 bases lay outside the gene matches. Through Arm-PCR of CDR3 regions and iRepertoire HTBI primers, TCR beta libraries were built. MiXCR was run by TCRdb on the multiplex PCR reads, yielding one entry per CDR3 protein. This table holds about 460,000 distinct CDR3 sequences, roughly 23% found once. Described time point: persistent/refractory GD, antithyroid drugs over 5 years with positive TRAb. Generation of the TCR library employed RNA extracted from PBMCs. EDTA tubes were used for drawing nine milliliters of peripheral blood.

The sample consisted of peripheral blood mononuclear cells (PBMCs), taken when the disease was refractory, from a patient treated with antithyroid drugs. The receptor was derived from a female donor with Graves disease. The rearrangement uses TRBV7-2 and TRBJ2-5, with 9 positions matching TRBD2. CDR3 nucleotide sequence: TGTGCCAGCAGCTCCATTAGCGGGGGTGAGACCCAGTACTTC. It encodes CASSSISGGETQYF.